The next 19 T cell receptor beta chains were all read from a single sample in a study of early T cells in non-severe SARS-CoV-2 infection. TCRdb re-called the 5' RACE reads through MiXCR, storing one row per CDR3 protein. The table includes 20,000 to 25,000 distinct CDR3 sequences, roughly 4% detected once. The source material was whole blood. Receptors were obtained from an adult who was a healthcare worker with PCR-confirmed SARS-CoV-2 infection or an uninfected control (not recorded which).

In its sample, this clonotype was seen many times. The rearrangement uses TRBV2 and TRBJ1-6; no definite D call. This CDR3 contains 15 residues. V was clipped by 2 bases and J by 7 bases, with 12 bases between them. Germline V gene sequence: CDR1 SNHLY, CDR2 FYNNEI. CDR3 amino acids: CASSEWDNLNSPLHF. CDR3 nucleotide sequence: TGTGCCAGCAGTGAATGGGATAACTTGAATTCACCCCTCCACTTT.

This clonotype was observed many times. V is TRBV5-6 and J is TRBJ1-4; D gene unclear. This CDR3 spans 17 amino acids. Trimming pared 4 bases from V and 0 bases from J, leaving 16 bases between. The V gene's germline CDR1 is SGHDT and CDR2 YYEEEE. The DNA of the CDR3 is TGTGCCAGCAGCCGCCGGACGGAGCGTGCAACTAATGAAAAACTGTTTTTT. Protein product: CASSRRTERATNEKLFF. The full variable domain, with the rest looked up from reference TRBV5-6 and TRBJ1-4, is DAGVTQSPTHLIKTRGQQVTLRCSPKSGHDTVSWYQQALGQGPQFIFQYYEEEERQRGNFPDRFSGHQFPNYSSELNVNALLLGDSALYLCASSRRTERATNEKLFFGSGTQLSVL.

This clonotype was seen ten or more times. The CDR3 region has the DNA TGTGCCAGCAGTCCCTGGTCGGGGTCAGGGGTTAACACCGGGGAGCTGTTTTTT. It encodes CASSPWSGSGVNTGELFF. The J gene is TRBJ2-2, the V gene TRBV12-3 or TRBV12-4; TRBD1 is a possible D gene (6 bases). The V and J ends lost 5 bases and 2 bases respectively, with 21 bases between them. CDR3 length: 18 residues.

Many counts were recorded for this clonotype. V and J are TRBV6-2 or TRBV6-3 and TRBJ1-2; 7 positions agree with TRBD1. V shed 3 bases and J 4 bases; nucleotides not matched to a gene: 14. This CDR3 region has 17 residues. Looked up from germline, CDR1 is MNHEY and CDR2 is SVGEGT. The CDR3 sequence: CASSYLVGDRDIYGYTF. The CDR3 bases are TGTGCCAGCAGTTATCTGGTCGGGGACAGAGACATCTATGGCTACACCTTC.

This clonotype was recorded many times. The chain recombines TRBV11-2 with TRBJ2-5, with 10 bases lining up with TRBD2. CDR3 size: 16 residues. V was clipped by 6 bases and J by 5 bases; unmatched bases: 12. The germline CDR1 and CDR2 sequences are SGHAT and FQNNGV. The CDR3 DNA reads TGTGCCAGCAGTCCAATGCTAGCGGGGGAGCGGGAGACCCAGTACTTC. This sequence encodes CASSPMLAGERETQYF. The full variable domain, completed using reference TRBV11-2 and TRBJ2-5, is EAGVAQSPRYKIIEKRQSVAFWCNPISGHATLYWYQQILGQGPKLLIQFQNNGVVDDSQLPKDRFSAERLKGVDSTLKIQPAKLEDSAVYLCASSPMLAGERETQYFGPGTRLLVL.

By its share, this clonotype is medium-sized (0.01 to 0.1%). This chain connects TRBV29-1 to TRBJ2-7; 7 bases map to TRBD1. Germline values: CDR1 SQVTM, CDR2 ANQGSEA. The CDR3 contains 13 residues. With 7 bases clipped from V and 0 bases from J, the junction kept 6 bases outside the gene matches. In DNA, the CDR3 is TGCAGCGCGATGGGACAGTTCTCCTACGAGCAGTACTTC. It codes for CSAMGQFSYEQYF.

This clonotype was seen repeatedly, ten times or more. CDR3 sequence reads: CASSPGGLYDTQYF. CDR3 sequence (DNA): TGTGCCAGCAGCCCAGGGGGACTTTACGATACGCAGTATTTT. The chain carries TRBV7-6 and TRBJ2-3; possibly TRBD1 for D (7 bases). The V and J ends lost 5 bases and 6 bases respectively, with 15 bases between them. The CDR3 consists of 14 residues. Germline-derived CDR1 and CDR2 are SGHVS and FNYEAQ. Together with reference TRBV7-6 and TRBJ2-3, the CDR3 gives the full variable domain: GAGVSQSPRYKVTKRGQDVALRCDPISGHVSLYWYRQALGQGPEFLTYFNYEAQQDKSGLPNDRFSAERPEGSISTLTIQRTEQRDSAMYRCASSPGGLYDTQYFGPGTRLTVL.

This clonotype came up a few times. This chain joins TRBV5-6 and TRBJ2-6; D gene ambiguous. The V gene lost 2 bases and the J gene lost 0 bases, with 6 bases spanning the gap. Germline V gene lookup returns CDR1 SGHDT and CDR2 YYEEEE. There are 15 residues in the CDR3. CDR3 protein: CASSLASSGANVLTF. The CDR3 region has the DNA TGTGCCAGCAGCTTAGCGAGCTCTGGGGCCAACGTCCTGACTTTC.

In this sample, this clonotype turned up many times. The chain has TRBV5-1 and TRBJ2-3; 10 nucleotides agree with TRBD2. Unmatched junction bases numbered 11, after V lost 0 bases and J lost 4 bases. The CDR3 is 18 amino acids. Germline CDR1 reads SGHRS; CDR2 reads YFSETQ. The CDR3: CASSLVPPSGGAPDTQYF. The CDR3 DNA reads TGCGCCAGCAGCTTGGTCCCGCCTAGCGGGGGAGCTCCAGATACGCAGTATTTT.

This clonotype was counted ten times or more. The V and J genes are TRBV7-6 and TRBJ2-7; D is possibly TRBD1 or TRBD2 (5 bases each). CDR3 length equals 13 residues. The V and J ends lost 5 bases and 3 bases respectively, with 11 bases between them. Per germline, CDR1 SGHVS and CDR2 FNYEAQ. This chain's CDR3 is CASSPGPNYEQYF. CDR3 DNA: TGTGCCAGCAGCCCGGGACCGAACTACGAGCAGTACTTC.

The chain recombines TRBV6-6 with TRBJ1-1; tentative D call: TRBD1 (5 bases). Germline assignment: CDR1 MNHNY and CDR2 SVGAGI (reference sequence). The length of the CDR3 is 15 residues. V lost 6 bases and J lost 6, with 20 bases in between. The CDR3 bases are TGTGCCAGCAGCCCTCTGGGGCTGACAATGGCTGAAGCTTTCTTT. Encoded protein: CASSPLGLTMAEAFF.

V and J are TRBV20-1 and TRBJ2-5, with TRBD2 identical over 14 bases. Trimming at V came to 0 bases and at J to 7 bases, leaving 10 bases not matched to a gene. Per germline, CDR1 DFQATT and CDR2 SNEGSKA (reference sequence). The CDR3 totals 17 residues. CDR3 residues: CSARDRGLAGGKGTQYF. Here the CDR3 DNA reads TGCAGTGCTAGAGATAGAGGACTAGCGGGGGGAAAAGGGACCCAGTACTTC.

This clonotype rates as medium-sized (0.01 to 0.1%). The rearrangement links TRBV10-3 to TRBJ2-7; D is unresolved. V lost 0 bases and J lost 4, with 13 bases in between. The CDR3 consists of 15 residues. Germline V gene sequence: CDR1 ENHRY, CDR2 SYGVKD. The CDR3 reads CAISESSWQIYEQYF. For the CDR3, the DNA is TGTGCCATCAGTGAGTCGAGTTGGCAGATATACGAGCAGTACTTC.

This clonotype is categorized as medium-sized (0.01 to 0.1%). This chain uses TRBV20-1 with TRBJ2-1; no firm D call. V lost 0 bases to trimming and J lost 4 bases, with 13 bases between them. CDR1 and CDR2 from the germline V gene are DFQATT and SNEGSKA (reference sequence). CDR3 length equals 15 residues. CDR3 in DNA: TGCAGTGCTAGAGATCACAAACGGAAATACAATGAGCAGTTCTTC. Its protein product is CSARDHKRKYNEQFF.

This clonotype was recorded at least ten times. V and J are TRBV11-2 and TRBJ2-7; D not certain. The CDR3 length is 15 residues. Per germline, CDR1 SGHAT and CDR2 FQNNGV. V lost 0 bases, J lost 2 bases, and 11 bases lay in between. CDR3 DNA: TGTGCCAGCAGCTTAGACGGCGGAGCCACCTACGAGCAGTACTTC. Translation: CASSLDGGATYEQYF.

A remark on this clonotype: A much more abundant neighbour one base away suggests this may be a read error. The chain carries TRBV7-2 and TRBJ1-5; no definite D call. Germline V CDR1 and CDR2: SGHTA, FQGNSA. This CDR3 comprises 13 residues. V gave up 3 bases and J gave up 6 bases, with 9 bases separating them. The CDR3 DNA reads TGTGCCAGCAGCTTTCGGAGGCCTCAGCCCCAGCATTTT. This sequence encodes CASSFRRPQPQHF.

This clonotype was seen many times. The rearrangement links TRBV2 to TRBJ2-1; the D gene is possibly TRBD1 (6 bases). The CDR3 is 14 amino acids. V lost 6 bases and J lost 1, with 10 bases in between. CDR1 is SNHLY and CDR2 is FYNNEI in the germline V gene. CDR3 sequence reads: CASRLQGSYNEQFF. The CDR3 nucleotides read TGTGCCAGCAGGTTACAGGGTTCCTACAATGAGCAGTTCTTC.

J is TRBJ1-5 and V is TRBV19; perhaps TRBD1 as D (5 bases). Trimming removed 3 bases from V and 3 bases from J, with 12 bases in between. Germline CDR1 and CDR2: LNHDA and SQIVND (reference sequence). This CDR3 region has 15 residues. The CDR3 loop is CASSIASTDNQPQHF. Here the CDR3 DNA reads TGTGCCAGTAGTATCGCATCGACAGACAATCAGCCCCAGCATTTT.

By share of the sample, this clonotype is medium-sized. This chain joins TRBV6-5 and TRBJ1-2; the match to TRBD1 covers 8 bases. V was clipped by 6 bases and J by 8 bases; unmatched bases: 17. The germline gives CDR1 MNHEY, CDR2 SVGAGI. The CDR3 consists of 16 residues. CDR3 coding DNA: TGTGCCAGCAGACCCTCAGGGGGCGTAAAGGAAGGAGGCTACACCTTC. Translation gives CASRPSGGVKEGGYTF.